Presented here are 32 T cell receptor beta chains from one specimen sequenced in a study of early T cells in non-severe SARS-CoV-2 infection. MiXCR was run by TCRdb on the 5' RACE reads, yielding one entry per CDR3 protein. This table holds over 85,000 distinct CDR3 sequences, over 15% found once. The source material was whole blood. The receptors come from an adult who was a healthcare worker with PCR-confirmed SARS-CoV-2 infection or an uninfected control (not recorded which).

The rearrangement uses TRBV20-1 and TRBJ2-5; 8 nucleotides match TRBD1. The V and J ends lost 0 bases and 2 bases, in that order; junction bases with no gene match: 17. The CDR3 consists of 19 residues. Germline values: CDR1 DFQATT, CDR2 SNEGSKA (reference sequence). The CDR3 spells CSARDLGGQGIDLQETQYF. The CDR3, as DNA: TGCAGTGCTAGAGATCTTGGTGGACAGGGAATAGATTTACAAGAGACCCAGTACTTC.

This clonotype has just a few counts. The rearrangement joins TRBV10-2 to TRBJ2-1, with TRBD2 matching over 7 bases. The CDR3 consists of 14 residues. Losses at the gene ends were 10 bases for V and 0 bases for J; bases not matched to a gene: 6. In germline, CDR1 is WSHSY, CDR2 SAAADI. CDR3 nucleotides: TGCGCCACCAGGGACTACCCCTCCTACAATGAGCAGTTCTTC. This gives the protein CATRDYPSYNEQFF.

This chain joins TRBV24-1 and TRBJ2-1; tentative D call: TRBD1 (6 bases). Germline V lookup: CDR1 KGHDR, CDR2 SFDVKD. V lost 7 bases to trimming and J lost 0 bases, with 9 bases between them. This CDR3 is built from 14 residues. The CDR3 DNA reads TGTGCCACCAGCAGGGGAAGCTCCTACAATGAGCAGTTCTTC. This translates into CATSRGSSYNEQFF.

The sample holds many counts of this clonotype. The chain couples TRBV7-6 to TRBJ1-2; D is possibly TRBD1 (6 bases). The CDR3 runs to 18 residues. Trimming removed 2 bases from V and 2 bases from J, with 21 bases in between. The germline V gene encodes CDR1 SGHVS and CDR2 FNYEAQ. CDR3 DNA: TGTGCCAGCAGCTTATTGAGCGACAGGCCGCTCCCAAACTATGGCTACACCTTC. Translating gives CASSLLSDRPLPNYGYTF.

The chain carries TRBV5-1 and TRBJ2-1, with TRBD1 matching 7 bases. After removal of 4 bases from V and 8 bases from J, the junction contained 9 bases not matched to a gene. CDR1 and CDR2 from the germline V gene are SGHRS and YFSETQ. This CDR3 has 14 amino acids. CDR3 amino acids: CASSPTGFSDEQFF. The CDR3 DNA is TGCGCCAGCAGCCCGACAGGGTTTTCGGATGAGCAGTTCTTC.

The chain couples TRBV12-3 or TRBV12-4 to TRBJ1-6; D might be TRBD1 (5 bases). V lost 0 bases and J lost 8, with 8 bases in between. This CDR3 contains 14 residues. The CDR3 nucleotides read TGTGCCAGCAGTTTAGCCCAGGGAGATTCACCCCTCCACTTT. This encodes CASSLAQGDSPLHF.

In its sample, this clonotype was seen a few times. This sequence joins TRBV7-2 and TRBJ2-7, with 7 bases matching TRBD1. The germline CDR1 and CDR2 sequences are SGHTA and FQGNSA. V was pared by 5 bases and J by 2 bases, with 15 bases of the junction left unmatched. This CDR3 is 17 amino acids long. The CDR3: CASSRVPGQTPPYEQYF. DNA for the CDR3: TGTGCCAGCAGCCGCGTCCCGGGACAGACGCCACCCTACGAGCAGTACTTC.

This clonotype was found a few times. The rearrangement links TRBV10-3 to TRBJ2-7; the match to TRBD2 covers 7 bases. The CDR3 is 12 amino acids. The germline V gene encodes CDR1 ENHRY and CDR2 SYGVKD. V lost 8 bases and J lost 3; bases outside the gene matches: 4. This CDR3 is CAISGGGYEQYF. CDR3 nucleotide sequence: TGTGCCATCTCTGGGGGGGGCTACGAGCAGTACTTC.

The chain employs TRBV6-2 or TRBV6-3 and TRBJ2-2; the D is unclear. The CDR3 is 12 amino acids. Germline V lookup: CDR1 MNHEY, CDR2 SVGEGT. Trimming stripped 2 bases from V and 5 bases from J, with 3 bases between. The CDR3 nucleotides read TGTGCCAGCAGTTACCCGACCGGGGAGCTGTTTTTT. Its protein product is CASSYPTGELFF.

This clonotype was seen only once. V is TRBV6-5 and J is TRBJ2-5; D ambiguous. The V gene's germline CDR1 is MNHEY and CDR2 SVGAGI. Trimming removed 6 bases at V and 7 bases at J, with 15 bases between. CDR3 length: 13 residues. The DNA of the CDR3 is TGTGCCAGCAGCAGCCCCCCAGCTAGGACCCAGTACTTC. This translates into CASSSPPARTQYF.

This clonotype has only a few counts. The chain uses TRBV6-2 or TRBV6-3 and TRBJ2-7; the D is unclear. Deletions cut 0 bases from V and 1 base from J, with 16 bases between. The CDR3 has 17 amino acids. Germline loops: CDR1 MNHEY, CDR2 SVGEGT. As DNA, the CDR3 is TGTGCCAGCAGTTACTCGACGTTTGGTATGCGTTCCTACGAGCAGTACTTC. Amino acids: CASSYSTFGMRSYEQYF.

V and J are TRBV10-1 and TRBJ2-1; 11 nucleotides align to TRBD1. Germline assignment: CDR1 WNHNN and CDR2 SYGVQD (reference sequence). V shed 4 bases, J shed 0 bases, and the junction held 5 bases outside the gene matches. CDR3 length: 17 amino acids. The CDR3 DNA follows: TGCGCCAGCAGTGCTACCGGGACAGGGGGCTCCTACAATGAGCAGTTCTTC. Its protein product is CASSATGTGGSYNEQFF.

In this sample, this clonotype turned up many times. The V and J genes are TRBV18 and TRBJ2-7; TRBD1 or TRBD2 may be the D gene (5 bases each). CDR1 and CDR2 (germline): KGHSH, LQKENI. This CDR3 is 15 amino acids long. V dropped 4 bases and J dropped 6 bases, with 19 bases sitting between them. The CDR3 is CASSRGTRQYPEQYF. CDR3 DNA: TGTGCCAGCTCACGGGGGACCCGCCAATATCCCGAGCAGTACTTC. Combining the CDR3 with reference TRBV18 and TRBJ2-7 gives the whole variable domain NAGVMQNPRHLVRRRGQEARLRCSPMKGHSHVYWYRQLPEEGLKFMVYLQKENIIDESGMPKERFSAEFPKEGPSILRIQQVVRGDSAAYFCASSRGTRQYPEQYFGPGTRLTVT.

The J gene is TRBJ2-6, the V gene TRBV27; D is uncertain. This CDR3 spans 14 amino acids. The germline V gene has CDR1 MNHEY and CDR2 SMNVEV (reference sequence). The V gene lost 7 bases and the J gene lost 4 bases, with 11 bases spanning the gap. CDR3 residues: CASMPDWGANVLTF. The CDR3 nucleotides are TGTGCCAGCATGCCCGACTGGGGGGCCAACGTCCTGACTTTC.

This clonotype was seen a handful of times. CDR3 amino acids: CSVLAPGVKVEQYF. The DNA of the CDR3 is TGCAGCGTTCTAGCACCGGGGGTGAAGGTCGAGCAGTACTTC. The chain uses TRBV29-1 and TRBJ2-7, with a tentative D call TRBD2 (6 bases). This CDR3 spans 14 amino acids. The germline V and J ends were trimmed by 5 bases and 6 bases, with 20 bases remaining between them. Per germline, CDR1 SQVTM and CDR2 ANQGSEA.

This clonotype turned up a few times. The rearrangement uses TRBV6-5 and TRBJ1-6; D is possibly TRBD1 (6 bases). Germline CDR1 and CDR2: MNHEY and SVGAGI. CDR3 length equals 13 residues. Trimming shortened V by 6 bases and J by 8 bases, and 11 bases separated the two germline ends. DNA of the CDR3: TGTGCCAGCAGCTCTAACAGGGATTCACCCCTCCACTTT. This sequence encodes CASSSNRDSPLHF.

This clonotype was detected a few times. The CDR3 region is CSAAPSGRSHEQYF. As DNA, the CDR3 is TGCAGTGCTGCACCTAGCGGGAGGTCCCACGAGCAGTACTTC. The chain links TRBV20-1 to TRBJ2-7, with 11 bases that match TRBD2. Germline V gives CDR1 DFQATT, CDR2 SNEGSKA (reference sequence). Trimming at V came to 5 bases and at J to 5 bases, leaving 8 bases not matched to a gene. The CDR3 is 14 amino acids.

This clonotype was detected ten times or more. The chain has TRBV6-1 and TRBJ1-1; the D is unclear. Germline values: CDR1 MNHNS, CDR2 SASEGT. The CDR3 loop spans 15 amino acids. V dropped 1 base and J dropped 4 bases, with 13 bases sitting between them. CDR3 nucleotides: TGTGCCAGCAGTGAAGGCGGGAGAATGACCACTGAAGCTTTCTTT. As protein: CASSEGGRMTTEAFF.

V usage is TRBV9 and J usage is TRBJ2-3, with 7 nucleotides matching TRBD2. The J segment lost 2 bases and the V segment lost 4 bases, leaving 7 bases of the junction unmatched. The CDR3 covers 15 residues. Germline CDR1 is SGDLS and CDR2 is YYNGEE. The CDR3 DNA reads TGTGCCAGCAGCCCCTCGACTAGCCCCACAGATACGCAGTATTTT. Amino acid sequence: CASSPSTSPTDTQYF.

This clonotype was seen a handful of times. This sequence joins TRBV19 and TRBJ1-6; possibly TRBD1 for D (6 bases). CDR1 is LNHDA and CDR2 is SQIVND in the germline V gene (reference sequence). V gave up 5 bases and J gave up 8 bases, with 16 bases separating them. There are 15 residues in the CDR3. CDR3 sequence reads: CASSVNRVEDSPLHF. The CDR3 DNA reads as TGTGCCAGTAGTGTCAACAGGGTTGAAGATTCACCCCTCCACTTT.

This clonotype turned up a few times. V and J are TRBV19 and TRBJ1-3; 7 bases line up with TRBD1. Per germline, CDR1 LNHDA and CDR2 SQIVND (reference sequence). V dropped 4 bases and J dropped 5; count of bases not matched to a gene: 8. This CDR3 comprises 15 residues. The chain's CDR3 is CASSTVDRARNTIYF. CDR3 nucleotide sequence: TGTGCCAGTAGTACTGTTGACAGGGCCAGAAACACCATATATTTT.

The chain carries TRBV18 and TRBJ1-2; a possible D gene is TRBD1 (6 bases). Germline CDR1 and CDR2: KGHSH and LQKENI. V lost 0 bases and J lost 7, with 15 bases in between. The CDR3 extends over 15 amino acids. Written as DNA, the CDR3 is TGTGCCAGCTCACCACCTCTACAGGGTGGTAGTGGCTACACCTTC. Translated, it gives CASSPPLQGGSGYTF.

This clonotype was seen more than once but under ten times. The V gene is TRBV18, the J gene TRBJ2-7; TRBD1 aligns across 8 bases. Looked up from germline, CDR1 is KGHSH and CDR2 is LQKENI. The junction had 5 bases not matched to a gene; V was cut back by 4 bases and J by 0 bases. CDR3 length: 15 residues. The CDR3 DNA sequence: TGTGCCAGCTCACTACGGACAGGGACCTCCTACGAGCAGTACTTC. Translated: CASSLRTGTSYEQYF. The full variable domain, completed using reference TRBV18 and TRBJ2-7, is NAGVMQNPRHLVRRRGQEARLRCSPMKGHSHVYWYRQLPEEGLKFMVYLQKENIIDESGMPKERFSAEFPKEGPSILRIQQVVRGDSAAYFCASSLRTGTSYEQYFGPGTRLTVT.

This clonotype was detected ten times or more. The rearrangement joins TRBV5-1 to TRBJ2-5, with D possibly TRBD1 on 5 matching bases. The CDR3 is made up of 14 amino acids. Germline V gene lookup returns CDR1 SGHRS and CDR2 YFSETQ. The V gene lost 2 bases and the J gene lost 2 bases, with 10 bases spanning the gap. CDR3 bases: TGCGCCAGCAGCTTAGGGGCAACTCAAGAGACCCAGTACTTC. It yields the protein CASSLGATQETQYF.

The V and J genes are TRBV19 and TRBJ1-4; no clear D. The germline gives CDR1 LNHDA, CDR2 SQIVND (reference sequence). Trimming shortened V by 2 bases and J by 5 bases, and 9 bases separated the two germline ends. This CDR3 has 14 residues. CDR3 residues: CASSIWERNEKLFF. In nucleotides, the CDR3 is TGTGCCAGTAGTATATGGGAGAGGAATGAAAAACTGTTTTTT.

This clonotype showed up many times. This chain connects TRBV28 to TRBJ2-2; a possible D gene is TRBD1 (5 bases). CDR1 and CDR2 (germline): MDHEN, SYDVKM. The V gene lost 7 bases and the J gene lost 10 bases, with 16 bases spanning the gap. The CDR3 has 13 residues. This CDR3 reads CASKGQAPAELFF. CDR3 sequence (DNA): TGTGCCAGCAAAGGACAAGCTCCGGCGGAGCTGTTTTTT.

This chain uses TRBV6-5 with TRBJ1-4; tentative D call: TRBD1 (5 bases). V was shortened by 6 bases and J by 3 bases, with 17 bases between the two germline ends. The CDR3 length is 16 residues. Germline CDR1 and CDR2: MNHEY and SVGAGI. The CDR3 DNA follows: TGTGCCAGCAGCCGAACCCCTCAGGGCGCTAATGAAAAACTGTTTTTT. The encoded protein is CASSRTPQGANEKLFF.

This clonotype was counted only a few times. The chain combines TRBV7-9 with TRBJ2-7, with 7 nucleotides matching TRBD1. CDR3 size: 17 residues. CDR1 is SEHNR, CDR2 FQNEAQ, per germline (reference sequence). J was trimmed by 3 bases and V by 0 bases; bases with no gene match: 11. The CDR3 nucleotides are TGTGCCAGCAGCTTAGCGTTTTCCGGGACAGATTACTACGAGCAGTACTTC. Protein product: CASSLAFSGTDYYEQYF.

This clonotype was seen ten or more times. The V and J genes are TRBV6-5 and TRBJ1-1; tentative D call: TRBD1 (5 bases). Trimming took 2 bases from V and 3 from J, leaving 10 bases between them. Germline V gene lookup returns CDR1 MNHEY and CDR2 SVGAGI. This CDR3 is 14 amino acids long. CDR3 residues: CASSYGVGDTEAFF. DNA of the CDR3: TGTGCCAGCAGTTACGGGGTAGGGGACACTGAAGCTTTCTTT.

This clonotype was observed a few times. The V gene is TRBV7-2, the J gene TRBJ1-1; the D gene is possibly TRBD1 (5 bases). Germline V gene data show CDR1 as SGHTA and CDR2 as FQGNSA. The CDR3 extends over 15 amino acids. V dropped 3 bases and J dropped 4 bases, with 15 bases sitting between them. The CDR3 is CASSFGRTRGTEAFF. CDR3 sequence (DNA): TGTGCCAGCAGCTTTGGACGCACTAGGGGCACTGAAGCTTTCTTT.

This clonotype was counted many times. The genes are TRBV20-1 and TRBJ2-7; 8 positions match TRBD2. Germline V lookup: CDR1 DFQATT, CDR2 SNEGSKA (reference sequence). This CDR3 has 14 amino acids. V shed 3 bases, J shed 5 bases, and the junction held 9 bases outside the gene matches. In nucleotides, the CDR3 is TGCAGTGCTAGGCGGGGGGCGGGACTTAACGAGCAGTACTTC. Encoded protein: CSARRGAGLNEQYF.

This chain joins TRBV20-1 and TRBJ2-2; 10 nucleotides match TRBD1. CDR3 length: 16 residues. The junction had 10 bases not matched to a gene; V was cut back by 6 bases and J by 3 bases. Germline V gene lookup returns CDR1 DFQATT and CDR2 SNEGSKA (reference sequence). The CDR3 region has the DNA TGCAGTGCAACCCCCCCCGGGACAGGGGACACCGGGGAGCTGTTTTTT. This gives the protein CSATPPGTGDTGELFF.